Below are 8 T cell receptor beta chains sequenced from a single sample in a study of neoadjuvant anti-PD-1 for oral cavity cancer. Time point indicated: after neoadjuvant nivolumab, at surgical resection. Data came from immunoSEQ multiplex PCR; TCRdb stores just in-frame clones and leaves some out. The sample yields over 10,000 clones, about two thirds seen once. Sequences were derived from PBMCs, sampled after nivolumab (anti-PD-1) treatment. The receptors shown here come from a person aged 35 to 85 with oral cavity squamous cell carcinoma.

As regards this clone: The junction differs from germline at one of its ends, possibly a read error. The gene calls are TRBV5-1 and TRBJ2-4, with 10 bases aligning to TRBD1. There are 16 residues in the CDR3. The germline V gene encodes CDR1 SGHRS and CDR2 YFSETQ. Here the CDR3 DNA reads TGCGCCAGCAGCCAGGGACAGGGGCCCTTCAAAGACATTCAGTACTTC. It specifies CASSQGQGPFKDIQYF.

This chain uses TRBV30 with TRBJ2-3; 14 bases match TRBD2. The V and J ends lost 5 bases and 2 bases, in that order; junction bases with no gene match: 3. This CDR3 has 15 residues. Germline CDR1 GTSNPN, CDR2 SVGIG (reference sequence). CDR3 residues: CAWRLAGGSTDTQYF. In DNA, the CDR3 is TGTGCCTGGCGACTAGCGGGAGGGTCCACAGATACGCAGTATTTT.

In its sample, this clone was seen a few times. This chain connects TRBV29-1 to TRBJ1-1; the D is unclear. Germline values: CDR1 SQVTM, CDR2 ANQGSEA. The CDR3 totals 13 residues. Trimming stripped 5 bases from V and 2 bases from J, with 12 bases between. The CDR3 protein is CSVLATTNTEAFF. The CDR3 nucleotides read TGCAGCGTTCTGGCCACGACCAACACTGAAGCTTTCTTT.

This clone showed up just a few times. V is TRBV29-1 and J is TRBJ1-2; D is unresolved. CDR3 length: 13 residues. The germline V gene encodes CDR1 SQVTM and CDR2 ANQGSEA. V lost 4 bases, J lost 1 base, and 10 bases lay in between. The CDR3: CSVATTDNYGYTF. The DNA for the CDR3 is TGCAGCGTTGCTACCACAGATAACTATGGCTACACCTTC. The full variable domain, with the rest looked up from reference TRBV29-1 and TRBJ1-2, is SAVISQKPSRDICQRGTSLTIQCQVDSQVTMMFWYRQQPGQSLTLIATANQGSEATYESGFVIDKFPISRPNLTFSTLTVSNMSPEDSSIYLCSVATTDNYGYTFGSGTRLTVV.

The CDR3 region has the DNA TGTGCCAGCGCCGGGGGACTAGCGGGGTCAGGGGAGACCCAGTACTTC. It is translated as CASAGGLAGSGETQYF. V and J are TRBV11-3 and TRBJ2-5, with 13 bases lining up with TRBD2. The length of the CDR3 is 16 residues. Germline CDR1 and CDR2: SGHNT and YENEEA. After removal of 8 bases from V and 5 bases from J, the junction contained 11 bases not matched to a gene.

The chain recombines TRBV6-4 with TRBJ2-1, with D perhaps TRBD1 or TRBD2 (6 bases each). Trimming left V 0 bases short and J 9 bases short, with 21 bases between. Germline CDR1 is MRHNA and CDR2 is SNTAGT. This CDR3 has 17 residues. DNA for the CDR3: TGTGCCAGCAGTGACTCCCGCGGCCCGGGGGCCCGCGGTGAGCAGTTCTTC. It is translated as CASSDSRGPGARGEQFF.

V gene TRBV4-1 combines with J gene TRBJ2-2; a possible D gene is TRBD2 (5 bases). Germline CDR1 and CDR2: MGHRA and YSYEKL. The CDR3 consists of 15 residues. The V end was cut by 1 base, the J end by 5 bases, with 11 bases between. CDR3 residues: CASSQVSSGTGELFF. The CDR3 nucleotides read TGCGCCAGCAGCCAAGTATCCTCGGGGACCGGGGAGCTGTTTTTT.

The chain couples TRBV7-9 to TRBJ2-5; TRBD2 matches 9 bases. V lost 5 bases, J lost 4 bases, and 11 bases stayed unmatched. This CDR3 has 16 residues. CDR1 is SEHNR, CDR2 FQNEAQ, per germline (reference sequence). The CDR3 DNA sequence: TGTGCCAGCAGCGCCGACAGTAGCGGGAGAGGAGAGACCCAGTACTTC. This encodes CASSADSSGRGETQYF.